The clone carrying this TCR beta chain occurred many times. Its matching antigen is unknown. CDR1 and CDR2 (germline): DFQATT, SNEGSKA (reference sequence). The CDR3 spans 14 residues. Trimming removed 2 bases at V and 5 bases at J, with 13 bases between. Relying on iRepertoire HTBI primers and Arm-PCR of CDR3 regions, the team built TCR beta libraries. Each CDR3 protein gets one entry after TCRdb re-called the multiplex PCR reads with MiXCR. In the table there are hundreds of thousands of distinct CDR3 sequences, approximately 13% of which are singletons. Time point described: newly diagnosed GD, antithyroid drugs for less than 3 months. RNA isolated from PBMCs was used to make the TCR library. Patient provenance is recorded as an endocrinology department in Xi'an, China. The entry originates in a study of regulatory T cells in long-lasting Graves disease. Study-level findings and limits: TRBV28, TRBJ1-2 and TRBJ2-5 were favored in persistent disease.

The sample was also reused in another study, on T cells in Graves' hyperthyroidism and ophthalmopathy. Per that study: Each diagnosis drew on symptoms, thyroxine, TRAb, thyroid ultrasound and orbital computed tomography findings. During a first-round RT-PCR of the TCR CDR3, the HTBI primer set was used.

The material was peripheral blood mononuclear cells (PBMCs), obtained at new diagnosis, from a patient treated with antithyroid drugs. The source is a man aged 25 to 40 with Graves disease. The chain recombines TRBV20-1 with TRBJ2-4; D gene unclear. This CDR3 reads CSARKGRPENIQYF. Written as DNA, the CDR3 is TGCAGTGCTAGAAAAGGACGGCCAGAAAACATTCAGTACTTC.